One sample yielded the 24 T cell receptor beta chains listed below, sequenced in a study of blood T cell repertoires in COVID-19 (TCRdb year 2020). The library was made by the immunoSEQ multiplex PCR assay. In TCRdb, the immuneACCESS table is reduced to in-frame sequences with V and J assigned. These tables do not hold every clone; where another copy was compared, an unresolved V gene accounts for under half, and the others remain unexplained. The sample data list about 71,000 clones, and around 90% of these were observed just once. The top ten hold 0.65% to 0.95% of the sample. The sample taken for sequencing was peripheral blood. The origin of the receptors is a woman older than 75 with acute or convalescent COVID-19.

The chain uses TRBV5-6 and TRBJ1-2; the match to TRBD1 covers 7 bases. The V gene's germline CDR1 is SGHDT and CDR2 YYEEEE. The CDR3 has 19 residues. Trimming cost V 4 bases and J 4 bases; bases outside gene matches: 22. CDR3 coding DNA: TGTGCCAGCAGCCCGTACCCGGACAGGTCCCGTTCTGTGATCTATGGCTACACCTTC. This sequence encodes CASSPYPDRSRSVIYGYTF.

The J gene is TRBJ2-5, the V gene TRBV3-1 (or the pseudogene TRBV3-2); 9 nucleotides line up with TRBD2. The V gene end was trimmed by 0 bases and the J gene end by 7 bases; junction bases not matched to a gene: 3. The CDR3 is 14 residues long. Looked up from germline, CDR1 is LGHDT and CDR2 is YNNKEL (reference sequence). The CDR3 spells CASSQDLTSGTQYF. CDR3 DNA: TGTGCCAGCAGCCAAGACTTGACTAGCGGGACCCAGTACTTC.

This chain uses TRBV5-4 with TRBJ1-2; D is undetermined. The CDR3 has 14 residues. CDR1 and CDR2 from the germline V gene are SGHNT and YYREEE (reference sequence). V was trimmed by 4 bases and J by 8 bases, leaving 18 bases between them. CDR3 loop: CASSQLGPLEGYTF. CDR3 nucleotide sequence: TGTGCCAGCAGCCAACTAGGCCCATTGGAAGGCTACACCTTC.

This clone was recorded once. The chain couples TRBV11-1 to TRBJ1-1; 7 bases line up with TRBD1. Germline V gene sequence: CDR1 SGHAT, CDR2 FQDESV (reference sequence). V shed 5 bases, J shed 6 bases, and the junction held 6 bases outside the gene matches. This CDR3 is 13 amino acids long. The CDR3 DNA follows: TGTGCCAGCAGCCCCGGGACAGACCCTGAAGCTTTCTTT. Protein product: CASSPGTDPEAFF.

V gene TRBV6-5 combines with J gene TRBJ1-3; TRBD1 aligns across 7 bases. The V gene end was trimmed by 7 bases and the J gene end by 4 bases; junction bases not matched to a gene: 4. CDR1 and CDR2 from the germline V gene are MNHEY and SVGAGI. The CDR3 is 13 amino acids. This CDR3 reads CASTGTVGNTIYF. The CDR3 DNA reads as TGTGCCAGCACAGGGACAGTGGGAAACACCATATATTTT.

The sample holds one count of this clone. The CDR3 DNA is TGCGCCAGCAGCTTTAGCGGGGGGACGAACACCGGGGAGCTGTTTTTT. Encoded protein: CASSFSGGTNTGELFF. The chain joins TRBV5-1 to TRBJ2-2, with TRBD2 identical over 10 bases. The CDR3 is made up of 16 amino acids. Trimming cost V 2 bases and J 0 bases; bases outside gene matches: 1. Germline CDR1 and CDR2: SGHRS and YFSETQ.

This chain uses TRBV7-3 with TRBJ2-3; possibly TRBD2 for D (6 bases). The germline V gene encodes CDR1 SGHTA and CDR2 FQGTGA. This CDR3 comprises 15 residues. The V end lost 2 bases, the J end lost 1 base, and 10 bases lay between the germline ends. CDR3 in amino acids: CASSLEGLRTDTQYF. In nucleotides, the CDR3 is TGTGCCAGCAGCTTAGAGGGACTTCGCACAGATACGCAGTATTTT.

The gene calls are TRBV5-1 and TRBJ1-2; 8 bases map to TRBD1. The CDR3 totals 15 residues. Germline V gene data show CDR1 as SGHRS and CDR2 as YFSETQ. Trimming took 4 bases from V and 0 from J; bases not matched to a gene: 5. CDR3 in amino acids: CASSARGRTNYGYTF. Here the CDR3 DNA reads TGCGCCAGCAGCGCCAGGGGGCGGACTAACTATGGCTACACCTTC. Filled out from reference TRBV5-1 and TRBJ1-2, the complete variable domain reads KAGVTQTPRYLIKTRGQQVTLSCSPISGHRSVSWYQQTPGQGLQFLFEYFSETQRNKGNFPGRFSGRQFSNSRSEMNVSTLELGDSALYLCASSARGRTNYGYTFGSGTRLTVV.

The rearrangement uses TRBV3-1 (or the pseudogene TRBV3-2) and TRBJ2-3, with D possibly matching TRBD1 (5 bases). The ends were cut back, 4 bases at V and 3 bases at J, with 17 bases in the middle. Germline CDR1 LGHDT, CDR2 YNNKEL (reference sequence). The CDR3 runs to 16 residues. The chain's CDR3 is CASSLYLGQATDTQYF. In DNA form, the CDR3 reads TGTGCCAGCAGCCTCTATCTCGGACAAGCAACAGATACGCAGTATTTT.

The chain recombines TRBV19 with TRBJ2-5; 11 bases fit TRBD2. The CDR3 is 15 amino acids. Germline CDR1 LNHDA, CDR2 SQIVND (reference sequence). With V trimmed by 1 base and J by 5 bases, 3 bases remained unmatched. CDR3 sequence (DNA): TGTGCCAGTAGTATAGCTAGCGGGGGGAGGGAGACCCAGTACTTC. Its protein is CASSIASGGRETQYF.

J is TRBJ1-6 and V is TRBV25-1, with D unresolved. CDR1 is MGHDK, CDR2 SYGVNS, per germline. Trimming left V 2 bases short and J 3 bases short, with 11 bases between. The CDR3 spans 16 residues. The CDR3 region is CASSEIARGYNSPLHF. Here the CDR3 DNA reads TGTGCCAGCAGTGAAATTGCCCGGGGCTATAATTCACCCCTCCACTTT.

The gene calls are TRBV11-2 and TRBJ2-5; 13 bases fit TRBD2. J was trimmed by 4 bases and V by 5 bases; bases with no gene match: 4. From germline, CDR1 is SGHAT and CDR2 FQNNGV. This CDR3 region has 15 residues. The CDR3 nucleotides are TGTGCCAGCAGCCTAGGGACTAGCGGGGTAGAGACCCAGTACTTC. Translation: CASSLGTSGVETQYF.

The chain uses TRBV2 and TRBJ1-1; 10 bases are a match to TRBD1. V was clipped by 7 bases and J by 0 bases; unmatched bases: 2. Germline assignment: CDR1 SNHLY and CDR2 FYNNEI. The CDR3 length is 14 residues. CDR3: CASKGQGVNTEAFF. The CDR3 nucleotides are TGTGCCAGCAAAGGACAGGGGGTGAACACTGAAGCTTTCTTT.

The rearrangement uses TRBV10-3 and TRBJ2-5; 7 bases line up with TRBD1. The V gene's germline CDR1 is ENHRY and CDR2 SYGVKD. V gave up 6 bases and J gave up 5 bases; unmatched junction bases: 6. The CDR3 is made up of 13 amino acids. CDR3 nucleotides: TGTGCCATCAGAGACAGGGCTGGGGAGACCCAGTACTTC. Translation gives CAIRDRAGETQYF.

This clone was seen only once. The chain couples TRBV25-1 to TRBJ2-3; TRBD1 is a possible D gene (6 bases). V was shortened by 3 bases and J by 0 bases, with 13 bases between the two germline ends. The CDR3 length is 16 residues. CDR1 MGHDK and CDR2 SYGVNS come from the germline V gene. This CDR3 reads CASSDATGASTDTQYF. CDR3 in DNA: TGTGCCAGCAGTGATGCGACAGGTGCTAGCACAGATACGCAGTATTTT.

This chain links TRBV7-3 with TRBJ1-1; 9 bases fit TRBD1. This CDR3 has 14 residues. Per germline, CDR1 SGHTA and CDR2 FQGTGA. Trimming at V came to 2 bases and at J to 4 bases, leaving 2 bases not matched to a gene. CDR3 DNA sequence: TGTGCCAGCAGCTTATTGGGACAGGGCACTGAAGCTTTCTTT. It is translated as CASSLLGQGTEAFF.

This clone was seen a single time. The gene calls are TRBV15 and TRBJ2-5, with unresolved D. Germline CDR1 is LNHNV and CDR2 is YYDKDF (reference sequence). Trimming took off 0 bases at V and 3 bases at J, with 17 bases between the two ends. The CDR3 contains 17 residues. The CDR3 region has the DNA TGTGCCACCAGCAGAGAGGTTGGGCCTCCCCGCAAAGAGACCCAGTACTTC. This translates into CATSREVGPPRKETQYF. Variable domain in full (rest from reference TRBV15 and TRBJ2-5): DAMVIQNPRYQVTQFGKPVTLSCSQTLNHNVMYWYQQKSSQAPKLLFHYYDKDFNNEADTPDNFQSRRPNTSFCFLDIRSPGLGDTAMYLCATSREVGPPRKETQYFGPGTRLLVL.

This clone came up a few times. The CDR3 bases are TGTGCCAGCAGGTATGACAGGAACACTGAAGCTTTCTTT. This sequence encodes CASRYDRNTEAFF. This sequence joins TRBV2 and TRBJ1-1; D perhaps matches TRBD1 (5 bases). The germline CDR1 and CDR2 sequences are SNHLY and FYNNEI. The CDR3 consists of 13 residues. Trimming stripped 6 bases from V and 1 base from J, with 9 bases between.

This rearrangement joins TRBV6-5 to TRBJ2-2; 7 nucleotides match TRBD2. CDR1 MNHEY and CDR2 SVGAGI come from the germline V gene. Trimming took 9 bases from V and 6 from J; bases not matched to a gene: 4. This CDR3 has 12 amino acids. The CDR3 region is CASRRGSGELFF. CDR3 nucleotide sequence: TGTGCCAGTAGGCGGGGGTCCGGGGAGCTGTTTTTT.

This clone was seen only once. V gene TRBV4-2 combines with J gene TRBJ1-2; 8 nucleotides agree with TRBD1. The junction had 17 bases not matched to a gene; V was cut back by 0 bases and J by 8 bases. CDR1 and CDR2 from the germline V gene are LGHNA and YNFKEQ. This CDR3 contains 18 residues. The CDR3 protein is CASSQDWTGQGKTKGYTF. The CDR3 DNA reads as TGTGCCAGCAGCCAAGACTGGACTGGACAGGGCAAAACGAAGGGCTACACCTTC.

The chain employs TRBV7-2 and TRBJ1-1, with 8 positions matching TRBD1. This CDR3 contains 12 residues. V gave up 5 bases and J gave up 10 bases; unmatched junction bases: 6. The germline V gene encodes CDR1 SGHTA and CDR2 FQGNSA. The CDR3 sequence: CASSGTGFRAFF. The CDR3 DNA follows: TGTGCCAGCAGCGGGACAGGCTTTCGAGCTTTCTTT.

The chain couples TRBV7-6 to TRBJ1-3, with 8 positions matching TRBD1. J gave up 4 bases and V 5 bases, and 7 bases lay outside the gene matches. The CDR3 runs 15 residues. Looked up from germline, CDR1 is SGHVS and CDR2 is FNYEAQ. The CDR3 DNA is TGTGCCAGCAGCGCCACGACAGGGGCAGGAAACACCATATATTTT. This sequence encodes CASSATTGAGNTIYF. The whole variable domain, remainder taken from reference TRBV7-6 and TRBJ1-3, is GAGVSQSPRYKVTKRGQDVALRCDPISGHVSLYWYRQALGQGPEFLTYFNYEAQQDKSGLPNDRFSAERPEGSISTLTIQRTEQRDSAMYRCASSATTGAGNTIYFGEGSWLTVV.

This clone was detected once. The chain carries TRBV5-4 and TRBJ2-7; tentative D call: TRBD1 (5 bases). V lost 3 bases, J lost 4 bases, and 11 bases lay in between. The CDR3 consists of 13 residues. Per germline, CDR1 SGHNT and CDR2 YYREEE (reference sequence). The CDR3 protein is CASSSPGLYEQYF. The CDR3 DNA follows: TGTGCCAGCAGCTCTCCAGGGTTGTACGAGCAGTACTTC. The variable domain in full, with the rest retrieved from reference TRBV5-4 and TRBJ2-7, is ETGVTQSPTHLIKTRGQQVTLRCSSQSGHNTVSWYQQALGQGPQFIFQYYREEENGRGNFPPRFSGLQFPNYSSELNVNALELDDSALYLCASSSPGLYEQYFGPGTRLTVT.

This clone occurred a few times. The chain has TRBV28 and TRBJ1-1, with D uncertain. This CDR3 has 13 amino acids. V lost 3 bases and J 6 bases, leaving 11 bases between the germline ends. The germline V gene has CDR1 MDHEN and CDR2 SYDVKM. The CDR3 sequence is CASSFMGSPEAFF. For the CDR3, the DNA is TGTGCCAGCAGTTTTATGGGGAGCCCTGAAGCTTTCTTT. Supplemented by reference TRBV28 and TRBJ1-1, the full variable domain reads DVKVTQSSRYLVKRTGEKVFLECVQDMDHENMFWYRQDPGLGLRLIYFSYDVKMKEKGDIPEGYSVSREKKERFSLILESASTNQTSMYLCASSFMGSPEAFFGQGTRLTVV.